A single sample gave rise to the 9 T cell receptor beta chains below, sequenced in a study of PD-L1 blockade in urothelial cancer. Method: immunoSEQ multiplex PCR; TCRdb's copy keeps in-frame clones and lacks some. The sample consists of approximately 100,000 clones, about 90% of them appearing once. The material sequenced was PBMCs, taken around atezolizumab (anti-PD-L1) treatment. These receptors were collected from a woman of 80 years or more with urothelial cancer.

This chain connects TRBV28 to TRBJ1-5; D is possibly TRBD1 (6 bases). This CDR3 comprises 15 residues. Germline values: CDR1 MDHEN, CDR2 SYDVKM. V was shortened by 6 bases and J by 0 bases, with 12 bases between the two germline ends. CDR3 amino acids: CASRGGGASNQPQHF. In DNA, the CDR3 is TGTGCCAGCAGGGGCGGGGGGGCTAGCAATCAGCCCCAGCATTTT.

The chain has TRBV5-1 and TRBJ2-5; TRBD1 aligns across 7 bases. Germline V CDR1 and CDR2: SGHRS, YFSETQ. This CDR3 is built from 14 residues. J lost 2 bases, V lost 4 bases, and 5 bases had no gene match. CDR3 coding DNA: TGCGCCAGCAGCGACGGACAGGAACAAGAGACCCAGTACTTC. Translation: CASSDGQEQETQYF.

The chain is built from TRBV28 and TRBJ2-7, with D perhaps TRBD2 (5 bases). The CDR3 is 14 amino acids. Germline loops: CDR1 MDHEN, CDR2 SYDVKM. The V end was cut by 7 bases, the J end by 3 bases, with 16 bases between. CDR3 sequence reads: CASIGGDSSYEQYF. The CDR3 DNA is TGTGCCAGCATCGGAGGTGACTCGAGCTACGAGCAGTACTTC.

The V call is TRBV7-6, the J call TRBJ1-2; a weak D match, TRBD1 (6 bases). CDR1 SGHVS and CDR2 FNYEAQ come from the germline V gene. Trimming pared 5 bases from V and 2 bases from J, leaving 30 bases between. This CDR3 comprises 20 residues. Here the CDR3 DNA reads TGTGCCAGCAGCAACCCGCTACGGGGACATACCCAACGTGGGAACTATGGCTACACCTTC. Translated, it gives CASSNPLRGHTQRGNYGYTF.

The chain combines TRBV6-4 with TRBJ2-3; TRBD2 agrees at 7 bases. The J segment lost 1 base and the V segment lost 3 bases, leaving 4 bases of the junction unmatched. The CDR3 runs 15 residues. CDR1 is MRHNA, CDR2 SNTAGT, per germline. The CDR3 DNA reads TGTGCCAGCAGTGAATCCAGCGGGGGCACAGATACGCAGTATTTT. Translated: CASSESSGGTDTQYF.

This rearrangement joins TRBV30 to TRBJ2-7, with 9 nucleotides matching TRBD2. There are 13 residues in the CDR3. Losses at the gene ends were 5 bases for V and 2 bases for J; bases not matched to a gene: 4. Germline-derived CDR1 and CDR2 are GTSNPN and SVGIG (reference sequence). The CDR3 sequence: CAWSTSGTYEQYF. In nucleotides, the CDR3 is TGTGCCTGGTCGACTAGCGGAACCTACGAGCAGTACTTC.

V usage is TRBV2 and J usage is TRBJ1-5, with TRBD1 identical over 7 bases. CDR3 length: 15 amino acids. Trimming took 3 bases from V and 5 from J; bases not matched to a gene: 7. Germline V lookup: CDR1 SNHLY, CDR2 FYNNEI. The CDR3: CASSDAGRGDQPQHF. CDR3 coding DNA: TGTGCCAGCAGTGACGCAGGCAGGGGGGATCAGCCCCAGCATTTT.

This clone was recorded only once. V gene TRBV28 combines with J gene TRBJ1-1; D not resolved. With 7 bases removed from V and 0 bases from J, the gap between germline ends came to 15 bases. The CDR3 totals 15 residues. The germline gives CDR1 MDHEN, CDR2 SYDVKM. The CDR3 here is CASITGTPMNTEAFF. The CDR3 region has the DNA TGTGCCAGCATTACGGGAACCCCTATGAACACTGAAGCTTTCTTT. Filled out from reference TRBV28 and TRBJ1-1, the complete variable domain reads DVKVTQSSRYLVKRTGEKVFLECVQDMDHENMFWYRQDPGLGLRLIYFSYDVKMKEKGDIPEGYSVSREKKERFSLILESASTNQTSMYLCASITGTPMNTEAFFGQGTRLTVV.

The CDR3 loop is CAWSQTSGSYEQYF. CDR3 DNA sequence: TGTGCCTGGAGTCAGACTAGCGGGAGCTACGAGCAGTACTTC. The rearrangement uses TRBV30 and TRBJ2-7; 12 bases fit TRBD2. The CDR3 sequence is 14 residues long. From germline, CDR1 is GTSNPN and CDR2 SVGIG (reference sequence). V lost 2 bases and J lost 3; bases outside the gene matches: 2.